Listed here is a single TCR beta chain. Its cognate antigen has yet to be identified. No much larger clone exists at a distance of one base, and base qualities are not known. The germline V gene encodes CDR1 SGHNT and CDR2 YYREEE (reference sequence). V has 5 bases trimmed and J has 7 bases trimmed; junction bases matching no gene number 13. The CDR3 spans 15 residues, from the cysteine through the phenylalanine. CDR3 DNA only is kept here, 45 bases in frame from base 1. These data come from a study of beta chain features in type 1 diabetes (dated by TCRdb to 2017 to 2018). Notes on the research overall: Mean age, gender distribution, total cell number and subset yield did not differ between patients and healthy donors. A total of about 110 million sorted cells were examined across all samples, and the number of cells per subset was strongly correlated with RNA yield. The study compared the TCRB repertoires of sorted circulating CD4+ T cell subsets in recently diagnosed type 1 diabetes patients with those in matched healthy donors. Whereas all 28 donors provided naive and central memory subsets, regulatory and stem cell-like memory subsets were isolated from just 8 patients and about 8 healthy donors.

The full study reports these points: Shorter templates might be favored by PCR, yet because patient and control samples were amplified and corrected together, any such skew would affect both groups equally. Because cDNA was sequenced instead of genomic DNA, highly expressing activated cells could be over-represented, though the groups showed no difference in activation or CD3 levels. Naive, central memory and regulatory TCRB repertoires appeared to be more alike among patients than among healthy donors. Only small numbers of individuals were included in the HLA sub-analyses, which left unresolved whether HLA type had any influence on TCRB rearrangement. Type 1 diabetes patients showed a moderate but significant shortening of TCRB CDR3 length in all four CD4+ subsets. Fewer insertions and more nucleotide deletions at VDJ recombination sites were observed in patients with type 1 diabetes, implying thymic rearrangement abnormalities.

From each donor, a single peripheral blood sample of approximately 110 mL on average was drawn into heparinised tubes. A BD FACSAria II was used to sort naive, central memory, regulatory and stem cell-like memory CD4+ T cells with a panel that included CD45RO, CCR7, CD25, CD127, CD95 and CD27. All sorted populations exceeded 98% purity. Right away, PBMCs were isolated by Lymphoprep density gradient centrifugation and were stained directly, with no culture step. So that batch effects would be minimized, each experiment stained and sorted samples in pairs, pairing one healthy donor with one patient. All of the isolated RNA was reverse transcribed with the High Capacity cDNA Reverse Transcription Kit, so expressed TCRB transcripts were sequenced. Naive, central memory and regulatory T cell samples underwent deep immunoSEQ sequencing, averaging approximately 3.3 million total reads per sample. Sorted cells were lysed in RLT buffer, and RNA was extracted using DNase-treated RNeasy Micro or Mini kits according to cell number. Each cell subset was processed separately to prevent cross-contamination, with patient and healthy donor samples processed together. Using the immunoSEQ multiplex PCR, TCRB sequences were amplified from cDNA into 87-bp fragments spanning the CDR3 region. Amplicons were sequenced on the Illumina HiSeq platform. The original methods were these. Synthetic template baselines were used to correct PCR bias computationally, reads within Hamming distance 2 were collapsed together, and singletons that could not be merged were discarded. Reads were aligned to IMGT to assign V, D and J genes, CDR3 length, and insertions or deletions at six rearrangement sites. Clonotype counts were normalized to sorted cell number within each subset before computing true diversity and Gini coefficients with the tcR R package. The overlap coefficient, calculated on TCRB nucleotide sequences, was used to quantify repertoire sharing. Out-of-frame TCRB sequences from naive cells were analyzed to stand in for the pre-selection repertoire. TCRdb carries this immuneACCESS record with in-frame sequences only. Its versions omit some clonotypes, under half of them owing to an unresolved V gene in the studies checked, with the rest unexplained. That table furnishes V, J and clone size, whereas the DNA furnished D and trimming. Here the sample has 350,000 to 450,000 clones; approximately 12% occur a single time. The ten largest clones represent about 0.01% of the sample.

The sample was naive CD4+ T cells from blood. This sample's cell subset or site label indicates: true naive CD4+ T cells. This sequence originates from a woman aged 18 to 35 with type 1 diabetes. The sequence links TRBV5-4 to TRBJ1-2; 8 bases in the junction line up with TRBD1. The DNA is TGTGCCAGCAGTTCCTGGACAGGGCTGAGAAGTGGCTACACCTTC. The translation is CASSSWTGLRSGYTF.